This is a list of T cell receptor beta chains from one sample in a study of shared clonotypes between healthy human individuals. Generated by immunoSEQ multiplex PCR, the TCRdb table keeps only in-frame clones and is missing some. The table includes around 200,000 clones, around 93% detected once. Sequencing was done on a sample of naive CD4+ T cells sorted from blood. These receptors all come from a woman aged 25-40 years in good health. Both conserved end residues are trimmed from each CDR3. Fields, in order: CDR3 protein, J gene, V gene.

cdr3_aa: ASSPPVQETQY
j_call: TRBJ2-5
v_call: TRBV18

cdr3_aa: ASSYKRVTSNQPQH
j_call: TRBJ1-5
v_call: TRBV19

cdr3_aa: ASSGGAKSTDTQY
j_call: TRBJ2-3
v_call: TRBV18

cdr3_aa: ASSQGGIGDNSYEQY
j_call: TRBJ2-7
v_call: TRBV4-2

cdr3_aa: ASGQGREKLF
j_call: TRBJ1-4
v_call: TRBV28

cdr3_aa: ASSLGLDSSYEQY
j_call: TRBJ2-7
v_call: TRBV5-4

cdr3_aa: ASSPQLSNTGELF
j_call: TRBJ2-2
v_call: TRBV18

cdr3_aa: ASSLGGYEQY
j_call: TRBJ2-7
v_call: TRBV28

cdr3_aa: ASSRGIGTYEQY
j_call: TRBJ2-7
v_call: TRBV6-5

cdr3_aa: ASSTPGGLYEQY
j_call: TRBJ2-7
v_call: TRBV28

cdr3_aa: ASSLWAGGLSNEQY
j_call: TRBJ2-7
v_call: TRBV28

cdr3_aa: ATVPGTAGHSGNTIY
j_call: TRBJ1-3
v_call: TRBV28

cdr3_aa: ASSQGARGGGRSSYEQY
j_call: TRBJ2-7
v_call: TRBV4-1

cdr3_aa: ASSPPDSDNQPQH
j_call: TRBJ1-5
v_call: TRBV18

cdr3_aa: ASSYAYEQY
j_call: TRBJ2-7
v_call: TRBV28

cdr3_aa: ASSSPLTDAGNTIY
j_call: TRBJ1-3
v_call: TRBV19

cdr3_aa: ATTLGERLNTEAF
j_call: TRBJ1-1
v_call: TRBV10-3

cdr3_aa: ASSSEDGPETQY
j_call: TRBJ2-5
v_call: TRBV5-4

cdr3_aa: ASSLRTDSGNTIY
j_call: TRBJ1-3
v_call: TRBV5-6

cdr3_aa: ASSLSPNTGELF
j_call: TRBJ2-2
v_call: TRBV7-3

cdr3_aa: ASSFLAGDYEQY
j_call: TRBJ2-7
v_call: TRBV28

cdr3_aa: ASSHKIVGWSTEAF
j_call: TRBJ1-1
v_call: TRBV4-1

cdr3_aa: ASRRGQGAETQY
j_call: TRBJ2-5
v_call: TRBV6-5

cdr3_aa: ASSGLGQVQR
j_call: TRBJ1-6
v_call: TRBV28

cdr3_aa: AISESKRGAGGIYTEAF
j_call: TRBJ1-1
v_call: TRBV10-3

cdr3_aa: ASSLAGYGLAGELF
j_call: TRBJ2-2
v_call: TRBV5-1

cdr3_aa: ASSPWSSSGNTIY
j_call: TRBJ1-3
v_call: TRBV27

cdr3_aa: ASSKHTPTGGSAGELF
j_call: TRBJ2-2
v_call: TRBV18

cdr3_aa: ASRAGGRQY
j_call: TRBJ2-7
v_call: TRBV2

cdr3_aa: ASRQTGTGTYEQY
j_call: TRBJ2-7
v_call: TRBV27

cdr3_aa: ASSGLRTENSNQPQH
j_call: TRBJ1-5
v_call: TRBV18